The TCR beta chain under discussion was sequenced for a study of OX40 agonist ivuxolimab in advanced cancers. Study overall: With ivuxolimab, an agonistic anti-OX40 (CD134) antibody, patients were treated. General study points: With doses of 0.1-3.0 mg/kg, partial responders showed among the lowest clonal expansion. Blood T cells, both CD4+ and CD8+, expanded clonally by week 6 at 0.1 to 3.0 mg/kg.

Some clones are missing from TCRdb's copy, which holds only in-frame ones; the method was immunoSEQ multiplex PCR. The sample shows about 33,000 clones, 74% of them seen only once. The CDR3 is 13 residues long. Per the germline V gene, CDR1 is WSHSY and CDR2 is SAAADI. For this clone: No antigen is known for it.

This sequence originates from an adult with an advanced solid tumor such as melanoma, head and neck, liver or kidney cancer. This chain links TRBV10-2 with TRBJ2-5; D is ambiguous. The J call may not be correct, given that the DNA end is closer to TRBJ2-7. The input for sequencing was CD4+ or CD8+ T cells sorted from blood, taken in a trial of the OX40 agonist ivuxolimab. Here the CDR3 reads CASSPGDNYEQYF. DNA for the CDR3: TGCGCCAGCAGCCCAGGAGACAACTACGAGCAGTACTTC.